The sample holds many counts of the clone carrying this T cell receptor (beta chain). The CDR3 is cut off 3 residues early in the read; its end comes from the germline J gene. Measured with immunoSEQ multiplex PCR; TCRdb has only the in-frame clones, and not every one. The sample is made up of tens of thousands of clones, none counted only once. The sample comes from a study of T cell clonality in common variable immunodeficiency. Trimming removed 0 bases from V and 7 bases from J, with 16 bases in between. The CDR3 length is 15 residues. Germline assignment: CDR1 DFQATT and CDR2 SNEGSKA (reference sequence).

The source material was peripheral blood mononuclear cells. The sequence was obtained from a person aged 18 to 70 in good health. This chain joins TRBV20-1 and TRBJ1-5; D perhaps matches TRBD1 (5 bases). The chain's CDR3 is CSAREGTFSSQPQHF. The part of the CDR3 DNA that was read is TGCAGTGCTAGAGAGGGGACTTTTAGTAGCCAGCCC.